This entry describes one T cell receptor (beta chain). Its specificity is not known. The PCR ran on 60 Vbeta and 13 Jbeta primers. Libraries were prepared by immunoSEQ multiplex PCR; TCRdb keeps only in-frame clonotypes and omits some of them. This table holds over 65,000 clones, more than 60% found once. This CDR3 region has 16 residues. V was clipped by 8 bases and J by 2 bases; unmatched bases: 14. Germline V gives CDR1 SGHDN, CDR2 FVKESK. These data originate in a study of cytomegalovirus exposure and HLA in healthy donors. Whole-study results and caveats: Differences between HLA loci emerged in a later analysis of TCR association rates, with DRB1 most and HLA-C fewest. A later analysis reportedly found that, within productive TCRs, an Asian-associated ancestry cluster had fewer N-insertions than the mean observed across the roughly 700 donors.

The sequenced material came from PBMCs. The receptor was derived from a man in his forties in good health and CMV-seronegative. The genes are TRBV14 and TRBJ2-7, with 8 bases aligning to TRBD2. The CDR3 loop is CASRGTSGGGPYEQYF. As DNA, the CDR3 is TGTGCCAGCCGGGGGACGTCCGGGGGGGGACCCTACGAGCAGTACTTC.